This T cell receptor beta chain was sequenced during a study of OX40 agonist ivuxolimab in advanced cancers. Study overall: Recorded diagnoses for dose-escalation patients were hepatocellular carcinoma, melanoma, renal cell or head and neck cancer. In three patients, partial responses were observed, one with hepatocellular carcinoma and two with cutaneous melanoma. General study points: Clonal expansion by week 6 occurred in CD4+ and CD8+ blood T cells (at 0.1 to 3.0 mg/kg). Compared with CD4+, CD8+ T cells on average had more expanded clones.

Comments on this clone: The target antigen is unknown.

Germline lookup yields CDR1 SGHTA and CDR2 FQGNSA. Trimming took 1 base from V and 5 from J, leaving 8 bases between them. This CDR3 is 13 amino acids long. Sequenced by immunoSEQ multiplex PCR; TCRdb stores in-frame clones only, minus some. The sample contains roughly 72,000 clones, roughly 87% of which appear only once. The sequencing used CD4+ or CD8+ T cells sorted from blood, collected in a trial of the OX40 agonist ivuxolimab. The genes are TRBV7-2 and TRBJ1-2; D gene uncertain. This receptor was obtained from an adult with an advanced solid tumor such as melanoma, head and neck, liver or kidney cancer. The CDR3 bases are TGTGCCAGCAGCTTAGGGATTGAATATGGCTACACCTTC. It yields the protein CASSLGIEYGYTF.